A selection of T cell receptor beta chains follows, all from one sample in a study of blood T cell repertoires in COVID-19. Sequenced by immunoSEQ multiplex PCR; TCRdb stores in-frame clones only, minus some. Of around 100,000 clones in the sample, around 84% were seen once. The sequenced sample consisted of peripheral blood. The receptors here all came from a man in his sixties with acute or convalescent COVID-19. CDR3s include the opening cysteine and the closing phenylalanine or tryptophan. The order of the fields is V gene, J gene, D gene, clone size, CDR3 protein, CDR3 DNA. The D gene is left open where the match is weak. Clone size appears in some rows only: once, few, many, or a class for an expanded clone.

V: TRBV5-1; J: TRBJ1-1; D: NA; size: NA; CDR3: CASSFQAPDTEAFF; DNA: TGCGCCAGCAGCTTCCAGGCTCCCGACACTGAAGCTTTCTTT
V: TRBV18; J: TRBJ2-6; D: NA; size: once; CDR3: CASSPGYSGANILTF; DNA: TGTGCCAGCTCACCGGGCTATTCTGGGGCCAACATCCTGACTTTC
V: TRBV28; J: TRBJ2-1; D: NA; size: NA; CDR3: CASSPPFGEFGVEFF; DNA: TGTGCCAGCAGCCCACCCTTCGGGGAATTTGGGGTTGAGTTCTTC
V: TRBV6-4; J: TRBJ2-3; D: TRBD2; size: many; CDR3: CASSGGRDTDTQYF; DNA: TGTGCCAGCAGTGGCGGGAGGGACACAGATACGCAGTATTTT
V: TRBV19; J: TRBJ2-7; D: NA; size: NA; CDR3: CASSISKGRVYEQYF; DNA: TGTGCCAGTAGTATAAGTAAAGGCAGGGTCTACGAGCAGTACTTC
V: TRBV6-5; J: TRBJ2-2; D: TRBD1; size: NA; CDR3: CASSFDRDRTGELFF; DNA: TGTGCCAGCAGTTTTGACAGGGATCGCACCGGGGAGCTGTTTTTT
V: TRBV5-1; J: TRBJ1-3; D: TRBD1; size: NA; CDR3: CASSLDRGPGNTIYF; DNA: TGCGCCAGCAGCTTGGACAGGGGGCCTGGAAACACCATATATTTT
V: TRBV6-5; J: TRBJ1-5; D: NA; size: few; CDR3: CASSPGKYQPQHF; DNA: TGTGCCAGCAGTCCCGGGAAATATCAGCCCCAGCATTTT
V: TRBV6-2/TRBV6-3; J: TRBJ2-1; D: TRBD2; size: NA; CDR3: CASSTTSGRHYNEQFF; DNA: TGTGCCAGCAGTACCACTAGCGGGAGGCACTACAATGAGCAGTTCTTC
V: TRBV19; J: TRBJ1-4; D: TRBD1; size: NA; CDR3: CASSIQGVNEKLFF; DNA: TGTGCCAGTAGTATACAGGGGGTTAATGAAAAACTGTTTTTT
V: TRBV24-1; J: TRBJ2-5; D: NA; size: NA; CDR3: CATSEGGTLQETQYF; DNA: TGTGCCACCAGTGAGGGCGGGACCCTCCAAGAGACCCAGTACTTC
V: TRBV28; J: TRBJ1-4; D: TRBD1; size: NA; CDR3: CASSGPLTGGKKLFF; DNA: TGTGCCAGCAGTGGCCCTTTAACAGGGGGAAAAAAACTGTTTTTT
V: TRBV6-4; J: TRBJ1-3; D: NA; size: NA; CDR3: CASSDSDSLCGNTIYF; DNA: TGTGCCAGCAGTGACTCGGACAGTCTGTGCGGAAACACCATATATTTT
V: TRBV7-9; J: TRBJ1-1; D: NA; size: once; CDR3: CASSLRGGMNTEAFF; DNA: TGTGCCAGCAGCCTAAGAGGCGGCATGAACACTGAAGCTTTCTTT
V: TRBV18; J: TRBJ1-1; D: NA; size: NA; CDR3: CASSPKASSTEAFF; DNA: TGTGCCAGCTCACCCAAGGCTTCTAGCACTGAAGCTTTCTTT
V: TRBV11-3; J: TRBJ2-5; D: NA; size: once; CDR3: CASSPRDTRGLETQYF; DNA: TGTGCCAGCAGCCCCCGGGACACCAGAGGGTTGGAGACCCAGTACTTC
V: TRBV28; J: TRBJ1-2; D: NA; size: NA; CDR3: CASSLTGYGYTF; DNA: TGTGCCAGCAGTTTGACAGGCTATGGCTACACCTTC
V: TRBV7-9; J: TRBJ2-1; D: NA; size: NA; CDR3: CASSRPGPGDEQFF; DNA: TGTGCCAGCAGCCGGCCGGGCCCCGGGGATGAGCAGTTCTTC
V: TRBV7-9; J: TRBJ2-1; D: NA; size: NA; CDR3: CASSPIGADSYNEQFF; DNA: TGTGCCAGCAGCCCGATTGGGGCAGACTCCTACAATGAGCAGTTCTTC
V: TRBV5-1; J: TRBJ2-7; D: TRBD2; size: NA; CDR3: CASSRGLAGAYEQYF; DNA: TGCGCCAGCAGCCGAGGACTAGCGGGGGCCTACGAGCAGTACTTC
V: TRBV6-5; J: TRBJ2-1; D: TRBD2; size: NA; CDR3: CATSGSGIDEQFF; DNA: TGTGCAACCTCCGGTAGCGGGATTGATGAGCAGTTCTTC
V: TRBV29-1; J: TRBJ2-1; D: TRBD1; size: NA; CDR3: CSAVDREIEQFF; DNA: TGCAGCGCCGTGGACAGGGAGATCGAGCAGTTCTTC
V: TRBV9; J: TRBJ2-3; D: TRBD2; size: NA; CDR3: CASSAGLAGVVDTQYF; DNA: TGTGCCAGCAGCGCGGGACTAGCGGGAGTAGTTGATACGCAGTATTTT
V: TRBV10-1; J: TRBJ2-7; D: TRBD1; size: few; CDR3: CASSVGTESLPYEQYF; DNA: TGCGCCAGCAGTGTTGGGACAGAAAGCCTGCCCTACGAGCAGTACTTC
V: TRBV5-5; J: TRBJ1-2; D: TRBD1; size: NA; CDR3: CASSPGQGSYGYTF; DNA: TGTGCCAGCAGCCCGGGACAGGGGAGCTATGGCTACACCTTC
V: TRBV27; J: TRBJ1-5; D: NA; size: NA; CDR3: CASSLSRGYNQPQHF; DNA: TGTGCCAGCAGTTTATCGAGAGGGTATAATCAGCCCCAGCATTTT
V: TRBV3-1/TRBV3-2; J: TRBJ2-3; D: TRBD2; size: NA; CDR3: CASSYSAGNTDTQYF; DNA: TGTGCCAGCAGCTACTCAGCGGGGAACACAGATACGCAGTATTTT
V: TRBV19; J: TRBJ2-2; D: TRBD2; size: NA; CDR3: CASTDGGGGRGELFF; DNA: TGTGCCAGTACCGATGGAGGCGGGGGTCGGGGGGAGCTGTTTTTT
V: TRBV18; J: TRBJ2-1; D: TRBD2; size: few; CDR3: CASSLAAISYNEQFF; DNA: TGTGCCAGCTCCCTAGCGGCCATCTCCTACAATGAGCAGTTCTTC
V: TRBV11-2; J: TRBJ2-3; D: NA; size: NA; CDR3: CASSLDILSTDTQYF; DNA: TGTGCCAGCAGCTTAGACATACTATCCACAGATACGCAGTATTTT
V: TRBV6-5; J: TRBJ1-2; D: TRBD1; size: once; CDR3: CASLDRGRDGYTF; DNA: TGTGCCAGCCTCGACAGGGGACGAGATGGCTACACCTTC
V: TRBV3-1/TRBV3-2; J: TRBJ2-4; D: TRBD2; size: NA; CDR3: CASSQGWLAGAKNIQYF; DNA: TGTGCCAGCAGCCAAGGCTGGCTAGCGGGAGCCAAAAACATTCAGTACTTC
V: TRBV14; J: TRBJ1-1; D: NA; size: once; CDR3: CASSRRIGGAYTEAFF; DNA: TGTGCCAGCAGCCGCCGAATCGGGGGGGCCTACACTGAAGCTTTCTTT
V: TRBV6-5; J: TRBJ1-4; D: TRBD1; size: NA; CDR3: CASSLQGAKEKLFF; DNA: TGTGCCAGCAGTTTACAGGGGGCTAAGGAAAAACTGTTTTTT
V: TRBV4-1; J: TRBJ2-3; D: TRBD2; size: NA; CDR3: CASSSNLAGTTDTQYF; DNA: TGCGCCAGCAGCTCTAACCTAGCGGGAACCACAGATACGCAGTATTTT
V: TRBV3-1/TRBV3-2; J: TRBJ1-2; D: NA; size: NA; CDR3: CASSQVQRQQNYGYTF; DNA: TGTGCCAGCAGCCAAGTGCAGCGGCAGCAGAACTATGGCTACACCTTC
V: TRBV28; J: TRBJ1-5; D: TRBD1; size: NA; CDR3: CASSFPQGAAAQPQHF; DNA: TGTGCCAGCAGTTTCCCACAGGGGGCGGCGGCTCAGCCCCAGCATTTT
V: TRBV7-2; J: TRBJ1-4; D: TRBD1; size: NA; CDR3: CASSPGQGRGKLFF; DNA: TGTGCCAGCAGCCCCGGACAGGGGCGGGGAAAACTGTTTTTT
V: TRBV24-1; J: TRBJ2-3; D: NA; size: NA; CDR3: CATSVIDTQYF; DNA: TGTGCCACCAGTGTTATAGATACGCAGTATTTT
V: TRBV28; J: TRBJ2-5; D: NA; size: NA; CDR3: CASSLGGPVETQYF; DNA: TGTGCCAGCAGTTTGGGGGGTCCTGTCGAGACCCAGTACTTC
V: TRBV2; J: TRBJ2-7; D: TRBD1; size: NA; CDR3: CASRTGYSEQYF; DNA: TGTGCCAGTAGGACAGGGTATTCCGAGCAGTACTTC
V: TRBV20-1; J: TRBJ2-7; D: NA; size: NA; CDR3: CSASSGDPGSYEQYF; DNA: TGCAGTGCTAGTTCGGGGGACCCCGGGTCCTACGAGCAGTACTTC
V: TRBV7-2; J: TRBJ1-4; D: NA; size: NA; CDR3: CASSLARGVGEKLFF; DNA: TGTGCCAGCAGCTTAGCGCGGGGGGTTGGTGAAAAACTGTTTTTT